This TCR beta chain was sequenced during a study of blood T cell repertoires in COVID-19. Sequencing was performed with immunoSEQ multiplex PCR; in TCRdb, only in-frame clones are kept and a portion is missing. This table holds over 150,000 clones, 65% to 90% found once. Germline-derived CDR1 and CDR2 are MNHEY and SVGAGI. The CDR3 runs to 15 residues. V trimming: 7 bases; J trimming: 7 bases; junction bases outside the gene matches: 13. The receptor's source is a woman between 55 and 75 years old with COVID-19, enrolled during active disease. Material: peripheral blood. J is TRBJ2-4 and V is TRBV6-5; 7 nucleotides line up with TRBD2. As DNA, the CDR3 is TGTGCCAGCATCCCACGTCAAGCGGGAAATAACATTCAGTACTTC. This gives the protein CASIPRQAGNNIQYF.